This T cell receptor (beta chain) was profiled in a study of identical twins. General observations from the study: Beta out-of-frame sequences showed weaker excess sharing between twins. The study found that models underestimated out-of-frame TCR alpha sharing in monozygotic twins. It was possible that invariant MAIT and iNKT cells partly confounded the zero-insertion analyses.

TCRdb called the 5' RACE reads again in MiXCR, with one record for every CDR3 protein. The data show hundreds of thousands of distinct CDR3 sequences, less than 7% seen once. There are 16 residues in the CDR3. Germline CDR1 reads SGHDT; CDR2 reads YYEEEE. Trimming took off 4 bases at V and 2 bases at J, with 16 bases between the two ends. This clonotype has a count of ten or more. Its antigen is as yet unknown. The sequenced sample was naive T cells sorted from blood. V gene TRBV5-6 combines with J gene TRBJ1-5; TRBD1 might be the D (6 bases). This clonotype originated in a man in his late teens or twenties in good health. CDR3 bases: TGTGCCAGCAGCCATCCGCCGGGGGCGGGCAATCAGCCCCAGCATTTT. It is translated as CASSHPPGAGNQPQHF.